This record looks at one TCR beta chain sequence and its context. Its specificity is unknown. These data are taken from a study of T cell repertoires and Cas9 in healthy adults. The wider study: CD4 and CD8 compartments: SpCas9-reactive T cells profiled for potency, cytotoxicity, lineage. Whole-study results and caveats: In vitro, SpCas9-reactive Tregs were reported to curb effector T cell proliferation and function.

TCRdb's table, derived via immunoSEQ multiplex PCR, lists solely in-frame clones and lacks some. The profile shows 20,000 to 25,000 clones, 85% to 95% of them singletons. V was clipped by 5 bases and J by 4 bases, with 11 bases between them. The CDR3 consists of 13 residues. Germline CDR1 SEHNR, CDR2 FQNEAQ (reference sequence). This clonotype was obtained from a human donor in good health. Sequencing input: CD4+ effector T cells (CD127+, CD25-, CD137-, CD154-) from PBMCs; culture status not recorded. V usage is TRBV7-9 and J usage is TRBJ1-2; no reliable D call. CDR3 DNA sequence: TGTGCCAGCAGCCTAGACTTTTCCTATGGCTACACCTTC. It specifies CASSLDFSYGYTF.